This T cell receptor beta chain appears in the sequencing data of a study of T-cell reconstitution after alpha-beta-depleted transplantation in children. This clonotype has just a few counts. The ends lost 5 bases at V and 4 bases at J; junction bases unmatched: 7. This CDR3 comprises 15 residues. Using unique molecular identifiers, the investigators prepared the TCRbeta library. TCRdb redid the calling of the PCR reads with MiXCR, one entry per CDR3 protein. This sample has fewer than 750,000 distinct CDR3 sequences, with roughly a quarter found just once. The starting material was PBMCs, obtained before TCRalphabeta/CD19-depleted stem cell transplant. J is TRBJ2-3 and V is TRBV12-3 or TRBV12-4; 9 nucleotides agree with TRBD2. The sequence derives from a boy under three years old with Wiskott-Aldrich syndrome, due to receive a stem cell transplant. The CDR3 spells CASSLFSGGADTQYF. CDR3 nucleotide sequence: TGTGCCAGCAGTCTATTTAGCGGGGGCGCAGATACGCAGTATTTT.